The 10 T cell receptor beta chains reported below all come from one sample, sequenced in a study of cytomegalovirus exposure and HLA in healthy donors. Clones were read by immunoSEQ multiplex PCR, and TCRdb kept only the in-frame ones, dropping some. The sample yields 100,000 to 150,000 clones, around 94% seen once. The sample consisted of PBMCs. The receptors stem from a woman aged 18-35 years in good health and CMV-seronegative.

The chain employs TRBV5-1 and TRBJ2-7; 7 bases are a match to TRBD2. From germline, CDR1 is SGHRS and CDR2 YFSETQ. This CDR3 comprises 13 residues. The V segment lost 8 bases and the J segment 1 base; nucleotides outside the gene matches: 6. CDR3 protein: CASSREVSYEQYF. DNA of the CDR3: TGCGCCAGTTCCCGGGAGGTGTCCTACGAGCAGTACTTC. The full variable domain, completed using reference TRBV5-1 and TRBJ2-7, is KAGVTQTPRYLIKTRGQQVTLSCSPISGHRSVSWYQQTPGQGLQFLFEYFSETQRNKGNFPGRFSGRQFSNSRSEMNVSTLELGDSALYLCASSREVSYEQYFGPGTRLTVT.

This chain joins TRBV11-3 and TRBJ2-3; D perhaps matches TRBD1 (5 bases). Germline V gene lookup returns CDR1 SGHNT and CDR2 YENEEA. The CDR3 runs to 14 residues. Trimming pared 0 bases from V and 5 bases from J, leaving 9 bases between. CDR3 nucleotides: TGTGCCAGCAGCTTAGAAGGGGTTGGAGATACGCAGTATTTT. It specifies CASSLEGVGDTQYF.

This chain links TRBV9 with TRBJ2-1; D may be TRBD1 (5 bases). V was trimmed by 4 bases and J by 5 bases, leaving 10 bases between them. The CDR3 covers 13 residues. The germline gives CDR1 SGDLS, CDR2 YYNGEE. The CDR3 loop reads CASSSRAHNEQFF. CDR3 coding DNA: TGTGCCAGCAGCTCCAGGGCCCACAATGAGCAGTTCTTC.

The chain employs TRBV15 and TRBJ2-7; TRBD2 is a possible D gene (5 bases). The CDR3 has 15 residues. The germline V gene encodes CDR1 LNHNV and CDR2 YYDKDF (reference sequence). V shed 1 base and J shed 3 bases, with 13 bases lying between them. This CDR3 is CATSRVEVRDYEQYF. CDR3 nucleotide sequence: TGTGCCACCAGCAGAGTGGAGGTTAGGGACTACGAGCAGTACTTC.

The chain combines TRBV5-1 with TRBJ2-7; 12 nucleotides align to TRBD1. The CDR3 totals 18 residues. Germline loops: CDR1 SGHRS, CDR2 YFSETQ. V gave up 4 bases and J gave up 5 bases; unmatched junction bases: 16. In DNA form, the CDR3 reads TGCGCCAGCAGCCCCTGGCCGGGACAGGGGGCAATCGGCGACGAGCAGTACTTC. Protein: CASSPWPGQGAIGDEQYF. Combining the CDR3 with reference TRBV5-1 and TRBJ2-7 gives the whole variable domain KAGVTQTPRYLIKTRGQQVTLSCSPISGHRSVSWYQQTPGQGLQFLFEYFSETQRNKGNFPGRFSGRQFSNSRSEMNVSTLELGDSALYLCASSPWPGQGAIGDEQYFGPGTRLTVT.

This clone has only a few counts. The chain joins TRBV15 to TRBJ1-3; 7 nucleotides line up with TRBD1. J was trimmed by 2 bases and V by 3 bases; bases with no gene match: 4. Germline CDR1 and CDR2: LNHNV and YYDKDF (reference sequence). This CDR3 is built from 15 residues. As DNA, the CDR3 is TGTGCCACCAGCAGTGACAGGGACCCTGGAAACACCATATATTTT. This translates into CATSSDRDPGNTIYF.

CDR3 amino acids: CASSLSRAPAYEQYF. CDR3 DNA sequence: TGTGCCAGCAGTTTATCGAGGGCCCCCGCCTACGAGCAGTACTTC. This sequence joins TRBV27 and TRBJ2-7; perhaps TRBD2 as D (5 bases). Germline CDR1 is MNHEY and CDR2 is SMNVEV (reference sequence). The CDR3 has 15 residues. Trimming shortened V by 0 bases and J by 2 bases, and 11 bases separated the two germline ends.

CDR3: CATSLRLGLGEQYF. As DNA, the CDR3 is TGTGCCACCAGCCTTAGACTAGGTCTCGGGGAGCAGTACTTC. This rearrangement joins TRBV15 to TRBJ2-7, with D maybe TRBD2 (6 bases). Trimming removed 5 bases from V and 7 bases from J, with 18 bases in between. CDR1 LNHNV and CDR2 YYDKDF come from the germline V gene (reference sequence). CDR3 length: 14 residues.

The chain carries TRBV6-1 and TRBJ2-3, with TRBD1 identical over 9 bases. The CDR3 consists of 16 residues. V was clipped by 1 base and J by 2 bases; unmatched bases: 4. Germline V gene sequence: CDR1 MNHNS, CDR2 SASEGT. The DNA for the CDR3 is TGTGCCAGCAGTGAAGTGGGACAGGGTCACACAGATACGCAGTATTTT. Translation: CASSEVGQGHTDTQYF.

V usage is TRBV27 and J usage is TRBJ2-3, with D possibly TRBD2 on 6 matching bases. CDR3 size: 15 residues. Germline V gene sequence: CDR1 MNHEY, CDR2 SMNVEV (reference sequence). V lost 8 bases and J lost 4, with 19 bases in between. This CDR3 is CASSFSPGGADTQYF. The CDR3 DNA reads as TGTGCCAGCTCTTTTTCACCCGGCGGGGCAGATACGCAGTATTTT.